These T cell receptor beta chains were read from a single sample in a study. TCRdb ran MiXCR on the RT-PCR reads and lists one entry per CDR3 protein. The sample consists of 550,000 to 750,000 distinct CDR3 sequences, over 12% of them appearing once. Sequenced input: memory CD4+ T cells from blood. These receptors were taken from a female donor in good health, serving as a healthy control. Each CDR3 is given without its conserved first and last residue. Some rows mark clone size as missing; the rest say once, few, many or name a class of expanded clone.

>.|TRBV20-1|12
SASGGYGHNEQF
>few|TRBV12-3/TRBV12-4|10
ASSLTGNGYT
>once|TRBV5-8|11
ASSWLGGETQY
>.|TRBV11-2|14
ASSPRVAGVSNEQF
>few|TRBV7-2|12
ASSGQAGEETQY
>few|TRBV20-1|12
SAISGGEADTQY
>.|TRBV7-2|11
ASSPHRSYGYT
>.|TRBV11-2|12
ASSFDRSDTEAF
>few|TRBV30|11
AWSRDFQETQY
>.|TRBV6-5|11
ASSNREGYGYT
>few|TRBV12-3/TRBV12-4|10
ASGLYRGLSF
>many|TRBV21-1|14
ASIHLNPSSYNEQF
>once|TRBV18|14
ASSPSEVAGANVLT